Included here is one T cell receptor (beta chain) sequence, with context. The data belong to a study of blood T cell repertoires in COVID-19. Turning to the study itself: Collection of acute and convalescent COVID-19 samples took place in the United States, Italy and Spain. PBMCs, B-cell-depleted T cells, or T cells were the source of the cDNA or gDNA that made up the material.

Germline CDR1 reads MNHEY; CDR2 reads SVGAGI. The trim removed 7 bases at V and 4 bases at J, leaving 4 bases unmatched. This CDR3 comprises 13 residues. In the original analysis: Amplification from reference gene primers served as the basis for estimated nucleated cell counts. Assay used: immunoSEQ multiplex PCR; TCRdb lists only in-frame clones, some missing. That table furnishes V, J and clone size, whereas the DNA furnished D and trimming. Here the sample spans roughly 99,000 clones, 81% being singletons. The sequence was obtained from a woman of 80 years or more with acute or convalescent COVID-19. Material for sequencing was peripheral blood. The rearrangement uses TRBV6-5 and TRBJ1-2; the match to TRBD1 covers 9 bases. DNA of the CDR3: TGTGCCAGCAAAGGGGACAGGGCCTATGGCTACACCTTC. Amino acid sequence: CASKGDRAYGYTF.